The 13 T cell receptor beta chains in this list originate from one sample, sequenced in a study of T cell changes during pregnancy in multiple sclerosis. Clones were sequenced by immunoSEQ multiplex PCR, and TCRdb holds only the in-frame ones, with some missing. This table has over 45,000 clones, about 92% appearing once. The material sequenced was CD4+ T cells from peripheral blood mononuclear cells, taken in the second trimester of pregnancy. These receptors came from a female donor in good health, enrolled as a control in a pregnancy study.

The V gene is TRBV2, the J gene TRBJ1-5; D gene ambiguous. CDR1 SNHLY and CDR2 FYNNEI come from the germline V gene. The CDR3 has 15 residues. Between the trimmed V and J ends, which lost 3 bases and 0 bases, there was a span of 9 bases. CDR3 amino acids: CASSEREGSNQPQHF. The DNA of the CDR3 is TGTGCCAGCAGTGAGCGGGAGGGTAGCAATCAGCCCCAGCATTTT.

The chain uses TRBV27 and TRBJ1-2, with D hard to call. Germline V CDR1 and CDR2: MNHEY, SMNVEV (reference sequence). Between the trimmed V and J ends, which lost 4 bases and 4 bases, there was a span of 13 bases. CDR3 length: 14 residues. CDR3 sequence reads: CASSWAPEGYGYTF. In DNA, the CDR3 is TGTGCCAGCAGTTGGGCTCCGGAGGGCTATGGCTACACCTTC.

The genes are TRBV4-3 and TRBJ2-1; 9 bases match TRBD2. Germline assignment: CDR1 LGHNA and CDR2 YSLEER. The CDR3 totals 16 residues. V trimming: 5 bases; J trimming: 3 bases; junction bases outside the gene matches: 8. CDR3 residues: CASSKTGTSLYNEQFF. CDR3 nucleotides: TGCGCCAGCAGCAAAACCGGGACTAGCCTCTACAATGAGCAGTTCTTC.

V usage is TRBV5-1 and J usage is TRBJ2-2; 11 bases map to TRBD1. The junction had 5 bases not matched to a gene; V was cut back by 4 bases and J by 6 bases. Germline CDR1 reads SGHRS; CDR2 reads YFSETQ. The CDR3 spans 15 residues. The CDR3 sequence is CASSLGQGAAGELFF. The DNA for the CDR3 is TGCGCCAGCAGCCTAGGACAGGGGGCGGCCGGGGAGCTGTTTTTT.

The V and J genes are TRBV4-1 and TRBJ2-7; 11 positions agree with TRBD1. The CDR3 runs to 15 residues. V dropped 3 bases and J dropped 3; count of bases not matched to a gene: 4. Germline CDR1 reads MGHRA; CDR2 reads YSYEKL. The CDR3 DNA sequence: TGCGCCAGCAGCCAGCAGGACAGGGGGCACTACGAGCAGTACTTC. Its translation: CASSQQDRGHYEQYF.

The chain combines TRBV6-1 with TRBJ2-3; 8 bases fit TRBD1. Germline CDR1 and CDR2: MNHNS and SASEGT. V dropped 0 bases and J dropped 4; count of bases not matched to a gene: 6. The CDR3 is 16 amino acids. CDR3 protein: CASSEAGQAGADTQYF. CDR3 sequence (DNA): TGTGCCAGCAGTGAAGCGGGACAGGCGGGCGCAGATACGCAGTATTTT.

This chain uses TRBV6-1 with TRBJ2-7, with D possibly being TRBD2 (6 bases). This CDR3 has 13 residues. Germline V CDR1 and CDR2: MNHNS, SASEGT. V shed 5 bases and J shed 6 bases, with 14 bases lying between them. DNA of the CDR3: TGTGCCAGCAGTACCCGGCTAGCGCGCGAGCAGTACTTC. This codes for CASSTRLAREQYF.

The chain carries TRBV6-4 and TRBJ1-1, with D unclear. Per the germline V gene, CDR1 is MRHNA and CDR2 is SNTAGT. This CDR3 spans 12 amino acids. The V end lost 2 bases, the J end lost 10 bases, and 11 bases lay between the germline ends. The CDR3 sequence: CASSDPREGAFF. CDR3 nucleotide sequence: TGTGCCAGCAGTGACCCCCGAGAGGGAGCTTTCTTT.

The CDR3 reads CASSVREGLTPTGYTF. In DNA, the CDR3 is TGTGCCAGCAGCGTTAGGGAGGGACTCACTCCGACCGGCTACACCTTC. The rearrangement uses TRBV11-2 and TRBJ1-2; tentatively, D is TRBD1 (5 bases). V was trimmed by 5 bases and J by 8 bases, leaving 24 bases between them. CDR1 is SGHAT and CDR2 is FQNNGV in the germline V gene. This CDR3 is 16 amino acids long.

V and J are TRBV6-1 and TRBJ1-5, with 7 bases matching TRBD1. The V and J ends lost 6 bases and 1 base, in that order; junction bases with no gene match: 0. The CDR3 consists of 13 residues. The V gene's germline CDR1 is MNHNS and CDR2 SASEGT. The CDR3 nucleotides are TGTGCCAGCAGGGGACAGAGCAATCAGCCCCAGCATTTT. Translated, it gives CASRGQSNQPQHF.

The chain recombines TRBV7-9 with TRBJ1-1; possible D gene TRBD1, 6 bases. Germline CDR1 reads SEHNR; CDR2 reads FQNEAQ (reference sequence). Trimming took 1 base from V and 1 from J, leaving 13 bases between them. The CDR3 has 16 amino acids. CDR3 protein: CASSLVNRVGNTEAFF. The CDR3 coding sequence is TGTGCCAGCAGCTTAGTGAACAGGGTGGGGAACACTGAAGCTTTCTTT.

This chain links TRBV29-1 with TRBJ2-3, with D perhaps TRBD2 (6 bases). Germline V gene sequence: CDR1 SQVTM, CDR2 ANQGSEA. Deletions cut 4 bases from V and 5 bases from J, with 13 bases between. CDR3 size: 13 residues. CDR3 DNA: TGCAGCGTTGGGGACTTCCTCGGAGATACGCAGTATTTT. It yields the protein CSVGDFLGDTQYF.

The CDR3 nucleotides are TGTGCCAGCAGTGAATCGCTAGCGGGGTCCTACGAGCAGTACTTC. This translates into CASSESLAGSYEQYF. The V gene is TRBV25-1, the J gene TRBJ2-7; 9 bases are a match to TRBD2. Germline trimming cut 1 base from V and 1 base from J; bases unmatched to any gene: 2. The CDR3 runs to 15 residues. CDR1 and CDR2 (germline): MGHDK, SYGVNS.